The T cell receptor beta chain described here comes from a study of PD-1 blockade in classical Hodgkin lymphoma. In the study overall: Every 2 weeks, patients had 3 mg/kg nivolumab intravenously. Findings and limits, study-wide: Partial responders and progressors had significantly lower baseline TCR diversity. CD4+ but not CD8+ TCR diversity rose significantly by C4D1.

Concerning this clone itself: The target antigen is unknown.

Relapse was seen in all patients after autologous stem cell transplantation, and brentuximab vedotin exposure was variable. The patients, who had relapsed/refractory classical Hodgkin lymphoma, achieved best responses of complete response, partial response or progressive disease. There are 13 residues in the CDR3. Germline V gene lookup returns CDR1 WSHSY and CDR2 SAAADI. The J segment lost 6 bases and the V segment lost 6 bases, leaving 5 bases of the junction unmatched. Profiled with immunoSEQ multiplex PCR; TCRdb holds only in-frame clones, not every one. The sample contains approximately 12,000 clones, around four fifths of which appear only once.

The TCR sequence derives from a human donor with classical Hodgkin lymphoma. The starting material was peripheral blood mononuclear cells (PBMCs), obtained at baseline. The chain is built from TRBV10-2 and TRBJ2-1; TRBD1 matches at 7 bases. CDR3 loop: CASRGGLGNEQFF. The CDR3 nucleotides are TGCGCCAGCAGAGGGGGCCTTGGCAATGAGCAGTTCTTC.